The rows below give T cell receptor beta chains drawn from one sample of a study of technical replicates of blood from a handful of donors. This table comes from immunoSEQ multiplex PCR, and its TCRdb copy is limited to in-frame clones, with some not included. The sample has more than 65,000 clones, about 92% seen once. Specimen: T cells isolated from PBMCs. These TCRs come from a human donor in good health. Both conserved end residues are part of each CDR3. A D gene is named only where the DNA matches it firmly. Only part of the rows carry a size: once, few, many, or a class if the clone is expanded.

NA,TRBD1,TRBV7-9,TRBJ1-5,CASSFGGQRNQPQHF,TGTGCCAGCAGCTTTGGGGGACAGAGGAATCAGCCCCAGCATTTT
NA,TRBD2,TRBV13,TRBJ2-7,CASSSTSASSYEQYF,TGTGCCAGCAGCTCTACTAGCGCCAGCTCCTACGAGCAGTACTTC
NA,NA,TRBV29-1,TRBJ1-2,CSVGTGNYGYTF,TGCAGCGTTGGCACAGGGAATTATGGCTACACCTTC
NA,TRBD1,TRBV7-3,TRBJ1-1,CASSLTTGGDTEAFF,TGTGCCAGCAGCTTAACGACAGGGGGTGATACTGAAGCTTTCTTT
NA,TRBD1,TRBV16,TRBJ1-5,CASSLTQGVGQPQHF,TGTGCCAGCAGCCTTACACAGGGGGTAGGTCAGCCCCAGCATTTT
once,NA,TRBV10-3,TRBJ1-1,CAISPHSDTEAFF,TGTGCCATCAGCCCTCACAGTGACACTGAAGCTTTCTTT
NA,TRBD1,TRBV30,TRBJ2-1,CAWTRDRSSYNEQFF,TGTGCCTGGACCCGGGACAGGAGCTCCTACAATGAGCAGTTCTTC
NA,TRBD1,TRBV9,TRBJ1-2,CASSEGPQGVNGYTF,TGTGCCAGCAGCGAGGGTCCGCAGGGGGTGAATGGCTACACCTTC
once,NA,TRBV6-5,TRBJ2-7,CASSYTGSNPEQYF,TGTGCCAGCAGTTACACAGGGAGTAATCCCGAGCAGTACTTC
NA,NA,TRBV11-3,TRBJ2-7,CASSPEQGFHEQYF,TGTGCCAGCAGCCCGGAACAGGGATTTCACGAGCAGTACTTC
NA,NA,TRBV7-9,TRBJ1-5,CASSPEAFVGQPQHF,TGTGCCAGCAGCCCTGAGGCCTTCGTCGGGCAGCCCCAGCATTTT